Each of the 10 T cell receptor beta chains below was sequenced from the same sample in a study of blood T cells in healthy people across ages. Sample-barcoded 5' priming and a J-beta primer mix drove a second PCR of about 6 to 11 cycles. MiXCR was run by TCRdb on the 5' RACE reads, yielding one entry per CDR3 protein. This sample has more than 650,000 distinct CDR3 sequences, with over 20% found just once. Sequenced sample: blood. These receptors came from a man in his 70s in good health.

V and J are TRBV28 and TRBJ1-2; TRBD1 agrees at 8 bases. Germline V gives CDR1 MDHEN, CDR2 SYDVKM. This CDR3 contains 14 residues. J was trimmed by 5 bases and V by 6 bases; bases with no gene match: 8. The CDR3 DNA reads TGTGCCAGCAGCACTACAGGGGGTCGGTATGGCTACACCTTC. Protein sequence: CASSTTGGRYGYTF.

With respect to this clonotype: Germline and junction disagree at one end, which may indicate a read error. V and J are TRBV15 and TRBJ1-2; D unresolved. The CDR3 is 14 amino acids. Germline lookup yields CDR1 LNHNV and CDR2 YYDKDF (reference sequence). CDR3 sequence reads: CVTSRDPSGLGYTF. The CDR3 bases are TGTGTCACCAGCAGAGATCCCTCAGGTTTGGGCTACACCTTC.

The rearrangement uses TRBV20-1 and TRBJ2-3; the D is unclear. The ends were cut back, 8 bases at V and 4 bases at J, with 10 bases in the middle. CDR1 and CDR2 from the germline V gene are DFQATT and SNEGSKA (reference sequence). The CDR3 totals 11 residues. The CDR3 nucleotides are TGCAGTACCTACCCTCCAGATACGCAGTATTTT. It encodes CSTYPPDTQYF.

The chain couples TRBV5-1 to TRBJ2-3; a possible D gene is TRBD1 (5 bases). Germline loops: CDR1 SGHRS, CDR2 YFSETQ. The length of the CDR3 is 16 residues. Trimming stripped 4 bases from V and 2 bases from J, with 17 bases between. The CDR3 nucleotides read TGCGCCAGCAGCCCCACTCGGGCGGACATCACAGATACGCAGTATTTT. This sequence encodes CASSPTRADITDTQYF. The full variable domain, in which reference TRBV5-1 and TRBJ2-3 provide the parts outside the CDR3, is KAGVTQTPRYLIKTRGQQVTLSCSPISGHRSVSWYQQTPGQGLQFLFEYFSETQRNKGNFPGRFSGRQFSNSRSEMNVSTLELGDSALYLCASSPTRADITDTQYFGPGTRLTVL.

The rearrangement joins TRBV10-2 to TRBJ2-3; no clear D gene. V gave up 5 bases and J gave up 6 bases, with 9 bases separating them. The length of the CDR3 is 12 residues. Germline V CDR1 and CDR2: WSHSY, SAAADI. CDR3 loop: CASSRIGDTQYF. CDR3 sequence (DNA): TGCGCCAGCAGTCGGATCGGGGATACGCAGTATTTT.

The chain carries TRBV9 and TRBJ2-3, with a possible D match to TRBD2 (5 bases). Germline V gene sequence: CDR1 SGDLS, CDR2 YYNGEE. Trimming removed 0 bases from V and 2 bases from J, with 10 bases in between. The CDR3 contains 15 residues. CDR3 DNA: TGTGCCAGCAGCGTAGCTCCCGGGAACACAGATACGCAGTATTTT. Amino acid sequence: CASSVAPGNTDTQYF.

Comments on this clonotype: The junction and the germline gene differ at one end; a read error may be behind it. V and J are TRBV15 and TRBJ2-4; D is unclear. CDR1 and CDR2 (germline): LNHNV, YYDKDF (reference sequence). The length of the CDR3 is 19 residues. The CDR3 DNA is TGTGCCACCAGCAGAGTTGGCGGCCTTCTAATATTAGCCAAAAACGTTCAGTACTTC. It codes for CATSRVGGLLILAKNVQYF.

This sequence joins TRBV7-9 and TRBJ2-3, with D possibly called TRBD1 or TRBD2 (5 bases each). V was clipped by 5 bases and J by 0 bases, with 15 bases between them. Germline-derived CDR1 and CDR2 are SEHNR and FQNEAQ (reference sequence). CDR3 length equals 16 residues. CDR3 sequence reads: CASSGGSVASTDTQYF. Written as DNA, the CDR3 is TGTGCCAGCAGCGGGGGTTCCGTAGCCAGCACAGATACGCAGTATTTT.

A few counts support this clonotype. This chain links TRBV11-2 with TRBJ2-2; the D call may be TRBD1 or TRBD2 (5 bases each). With 2 bases removed from V and 3 bases from J, the gap between germline ends came to 10 bases. Germline CDR1 is SGHAT and CDR2 is FQNNGV. This CDR3 comprises 15 residues. The CDR3 loop is CASSLMGDHTGELFF. DNA of the CDR3: TGTGCCAGCAGCTTAATGGGGGACCACACCGGGGAGCTGTTTTTT.

Remarks on this clonotype: Mismatch with germline at one junction end may stem from a read error. The rearrangement joins TRBV3-1 to TRBJ2-5; D may correspond to TRBD1 or TRBD2 (5 bases each). The DNA end is a closer match to TRBJ2-1, so the J assignment may be wrong. Germline CDR1 and CDR2: LGHDT and YNNKEL (reference sequence). This CDR3 has 15 residues. CDR3 sequence reads: CASSPPGREYSEQFF. In DNA form, the CDR3 reads TGTGCCAGCAGCCCCCCGGGACGGGAATACAGTGAGCAGTTCTTC.